These 21 T cell receptor beta chains were all obtained from the same sample, sequenced in a study of OX40 agonist ivuxolimab in advanced cancers. Assay used: immunoSEQ multiplex PCR; TCRdb lists only in-frame clones, some missing. The data show roughly 40,000 clones, more than 85% seen once. The sample in question was CD4+ or CD8+ T cells sorted from blood, obtained in a trial of the OX40 agonist ivuxolimab. Receptor source: an adult with an advanced solid tumor such as melanoma, head and neck, liver or kidney cancer.

The rearrangement links TRBV7-2 to TRBJ2-3; no reliable D call. The CDR3 spans 12 residues. Deletions cut 5 bases from V and 6 bases from J, with 9 bases between. Germline CDR1 SGHTA, CDR2 FQGNSA. This CDR3 is CASSQAADTQYF. The CDR3 DNA reads TGTGCCAGCAGCCAAGCCGCGGATACGCAGTATTTT.

The gene calls are TRBV9 and TRBJ1-2, with D possibly TRBD1 on 5 matching bases. The CDR3 has 15 amino acids. V gave up 4 bases and J gave up 4 bases, with 17 bases separating them. From germline, CDR1 is SGDLS and CDR2 YYNGEE. CDR3 sequence reads: CASSLSSGTVYGYTF. The CDR3 bases are TGTGCCAGCAGCCTCTCCTCAGGGACGGTCTATGGCTACACCTTC.

The V and J genes are TRBV9 and TRBJ2-5; D is possibly TRBD2 (5 bases). The CDR3 runs to 15 residues. Germline V gene lookup returns CDR1 SGDLS and CDR2 YYNGEE. Between the trimmed V and J ends, which lost 3 bases and 3 bases, there was a span of 15 bases. In nucleotides, the CDR3 is TGTGCCAGCAGCGCCGAGGGCAGTTTGGAAGAGACCCAGTACTTC. This codes for CASSAEGSLEETQYF.

The V gene is TRBV27, the J gene TRBJ2-7; D might be TRBD2 (6 bases). Per the germline V gene, CDR1 is MNHEY and CDR2 is SMNVEV (reference sequence). V lost 1 base, J lost 4 bases, and 8 bases lay in between. The CDR3 runs 13 residues. The CDR3 spells CASSLLEGYEQYF. The CDR3 DNA reads TGTGCCAGCAGTTTATTGGAGGGGTACGAGCAGTACTTC.

The sample holds one count of this clone. The chain combines TRBV2 with TRBJ1-5; the D gene is possibly TRBD1 (5 bases). The V end was cut by 6 bases, the J end by 1 base, with 10 bases between. The CDR3 is 14 residues long. CDR1 is SNHLY, CDR2 FYNNEI, per germline. CDR3 residues: CASRRGGSNQPQHF. CDR3 bases: TGTGCCAGCAGGCGGGGGGGGAGCAATCAGCCCCAGCATTTT.

Regarding this clone: The junction and the germline gene differ at one end; a read error may be behind it. This chain connects TRBV7-7 to TRBJ1-6; weak D call: TRBD1 (5 bases). The CDR3 loop spans 14 amino acids. Germline V gene data show CDR1 as SSHAT and CDR2 as FNYEAQ (reference sequence). CDR3 sequence: CASSLGGDNSPLHF. In DNA, the CDR3 is TGTGCTAGCAGCTTAGGAGGGGACAATTCACCCCTCCACTTT.

V usage is TRBV19 and J usage is TRBJ1-5; D possibly corresponds to TRBD1 (5 bases). CDR1 and CDR2 from the germline V gene are LNHDA and SQIVND (reference sequence). The CDR3 sequence is 14 residues long. V was pared by 7 bases and J by 2 bases, with 12 bases between. CDR3 in amino acids: CASNQGRGNQPQHF. The CDR3 nucleotides read TGTGCCAGTAACCAGGGTCGGGGCAATCAGCCCCAGCATTTT.

V is TRBV5-1 and J is TRBJ2-7; 8 nucleotides match TRBD1. This CDR3 is 14 amino acids long. CDR1 and CDR2 (germline): SGHRS, YFSETQ. The V and J ends lost 2 bases and 3 bases, in that order; junction bases with no gene match: 4. The CDR3 bases are TGCGCCAGCAGCTTAGGGACAGGATACTACGAGCAGTACTTC. Amino acid sequence: CASSLGTGYYEQYF.

The rearrangement uses TRBV7-6 and TRBJ1-2; 10 positions match TRBD1. J was trimmed by 3 bases and V by 5 bases; bases with no gene match: 9. The CDR3 contains 16 residues. CDR1 is SGHVS, CDR2 FNYEAQ, per germline. The CDR3 protein is CASSPRPGQGYYGYTF. Written as DNA, the CDR3 is TGTGCCAGCAGCCCAAGACCGGGACAGGGGTACTATGGCTACACCTTC.

The chain combines TRBV7-9 with TRBJ2-7, with D perhaps matching TRBD2 (6 bases). Between the trimmed V and J ends, which lost 1 base and 3 bases, there was a span of 13 bases. Germline V gene lookup returns CDR1 SEHNR and CDR2 FQNEAQ (reference sequence). There are 15 residues in the CDR3. The chain's CDR3 is CASSLEEGGIYEQYF. CDR3 DNA: TGTGCCAGCAGCTTAGAAGAGGGAGGAATCTACGAGCAGTACTTC.

V and J are TRBV30 and TRBJ2-3; D ambiguous. Germline V gene lookup returns CDR1 GTSNPN and CDR2 SVGIG (reference sequence). V shed 1 base and J shed 2 bases, with 10 bases lying between them. This CDR3 region has 14 residues. The chain's CDR3 is CAWSDGGSTDTQYF. CDR3 nucleotide sequence: TGTGCCTGGAGTGATGGCGGATCCACAGATACGCAGTATTTT.

The V call is TRBV4-1, the J call TRBJ2-5; TRBD1 matches at 7 bases. The length of the CDR3 is 18 residues. Per the germline V gene, CDR1 is MGHRA and CDR2 is YSYEKL. The V and J ends lost 1 base and 2 bases, in that order; junction bases with no gene match: 13. CDR3 amino acids: CASSQAGVRTGDQETQYF. The DNA for the CDR3 is TGCGCCAGCAGCCAAGCGGGTGTTAGGACAGGAGATCAAGAGACCCAGTACTTC.

This sequence joins TRBV7-8 and TRBJ2-7, with 8 bases matching TRBD1. The junction had 10 bases not matched to a gene; V was cut back by 4 bases and J by 11 bases. The CDR3 consists of 13 residues. Germline loops: CDR1 SGHVS, CDR2 FQNEAQ. CDR3 loop: CASSSDRDRREYF. CDR3 in DNA: TGTGCCAGCAGCTCCGACAGGGACAGGAGGGAGTACTTC.

This chain links TRBV7-9 with TRBJ1-1, with TRBD1 matching over 11 bases. CDR3 length equals 15 residues. J gave up 3 bases and V 7 bases, and 7 bases lay outside the gene matches. The germline gives CDR1 SEHNR, CDR2 FQNEAQ (reference sequence). In nucleotides, the CDR3 is TGTGCCAGCAATGGACAGGGGGCGATGGACACTGAAGCTTTCTTT. Protein product: CASNGQGAMDTEAFF.

The table lists this clone with a few counts. The gene calls are TRBV5-1 and TRBJ2-2; D is unclear. V shed 1 base and J shed 10 bases, with 14 bases lying between them. CDR3 length: 14 residues. CDR1 SGHRS and CDR2 YFSETQ come from the germline V gene. CDR3 in DNA: TGCGCCAGCAGCTTGTTGGACCCTCAAGAGGAGCTGTTTTTT. This codes for CASSLLDPQEELFF.

V and J are TRBV11-2 and TRBJ2-5; D assignment may be TRBD1 or TRBD2 (5 bases each). Germline-derived CDR1 and CDR2 are SGHAT and FQNNGV. V dropped 3 bases and J dropped 10 bases, with 18 bases sitting between them. The CDR3 runs to 14 residues. The CDR3 loop reads CASSFPGRPRGQYF. CDR3 nucleotides: TGTGCCAGCAGCTTTCCGGGACGCCCAAGGGGCCAGTACTTC.

This clone was observed once. The gene calls are TRBV5-6 and TRBJ2-4, with 9 bases fitting TRBD1. The germline CDR1 and CDR2 sequences are SGHDT and YYEEEE. Germline trimming cut 3 bases from V and 8 bases from J; bases unmatched to any gene: 3. The CDR3 contains 13 residues. The CDR3 is CASSSGTGYIQYF. The CDR3 DNA sequence: TGTGCCAGCAGCTCCGGGACAGGGTACATTCAGTACTTC.

The chain uses TRBV14 and TRBJ2-3, with D unresolved. V dropped 2 bases and J dropped 0 bases, with 9 bases sitting between them. The CDR3 length is 15 residues. Germline V gene data show CDR1 as SGHDN and CDR2 as FVKESK. DNA for the CDR3: TGTGCCAGCAGCCAAAGAAGTTCTAGCACAGATACGCAGTATTTT. This encodes CASSQRSSSTDTQYF.

The chain carries TRBV5-6 and TRBJ2-1; 8 bases map to TRBD1. Trimming cost V 4 bases and J 9 bases; bases outside gene matches: 3. The CDR3 is 12 residues long. Germline values: CDR1 SGHDT, CDR2 YYEEEE. The DNA for the CDR3 is TGTGCCAGCAGCCCAGGGGGCCTTGAGCAGTTCTTC. Residues: CASSPGGLEQFF.

The chain carries TRBV5-6 and TRBJ1-1; 7 bases are shared with TRBD1. From germline, CDR1 is SGHDT and CDR2 YYEEEE. The CDR3 is 17 residues long. J lost 7 bases, V lost 3 bases, and 18 bases had no gene match. CDR3 DNA sequence: TGTGCCAGCAGCTCCTCCGGGACAGCAATCTTGATGATTGAAGCTTTCTTT. Its translation is CASSSSGTAILMIEAFF.

The chain uses TRBV27 and TRBJ2-7; D gene ambiguous. Germline assignment: CDR1 MNHEY and CDR2 SMNVEV (reference sequence). The ends were cut back, 5 bases at V and 3 bases at J, with 11 bases in the middle. This CDR3 is built from 13 residues. CDR3 coding DNA: TGTGCCAGCAGTCCTTACTCCTACTACGAGCAGTACTTC. Translated, it gives CASSPYSYYEQYF.